The 25 T cell receptor beta chains reported below all come from one sample, sequenced in a study of T cell repertoires in cytomegalovirus infection. MiXCR was run by TCRdb on the reads, yielding one entry per CDR3 protein. The sample contains hundreds of thousands of distinct CDR3 sequences, about a third of which appear only once. Material: PBMCs. These receptors all stem from a human donor in good health (CMV status not recorded). Some clones in this sample may be carry-over from other donors' samples.

The genes are TRBV5-5 and TRBJ1-5, with 8 bases aligning to TRBD1. The V segment lost 4 bases and the J segment 4 bases; nucleotides outside the gene matches: 19. The germline V gene has CDR1 SGHKS and CDR2 YYEKEE (reference sequence). The CDR3 is 19 residues long. The CDR3 region has the DNA TGTGCCAGCAGCCCAGGGGTGGTACAGGGGGGGATAAAAAATCAGCCCCAGCATTTT. Translated, it gives CASSPGVVQGGIKNQPQHF.

This clonotype was recorded at least ten times. The chain has TRBV7-9 and TRBJ1-1, with D perhaps matching TRBD1 (6 bases). V lost 3 bases, J lost 0 bases, and 17 bases lay in between. Germline V lookup: CDR1 SEHNR, CDR2 FQNEAQ (reference sequence). The CDR3 has 17 residues. CDR3 DNA sequence: TGTGCCAGCAGCTTTCGAGGGGGGGGTGGTGTGAACACTGAAGCTTTCTTT. Amino acid sequence: CASSFRGGGGVNTEAFF.

The chain uses TRBV20-1 and TRBJ2-3, with 7 bases identical to TRBD2. CDR3 length equals 15 residues. CDR1 DFQATT and CDR2 SNEGSKA come from the germline V gene (reference sequence). V lost 6 bases, J lost 1 base, and 10 bases stayed unmatched. CDR3 sequence (DNA): TGCAGTGCCCGGAGCGGGACTACCCGCACAGATACGCAGTATTTT. Translating it yields CSARSGTTRTDTQYF.

The rearrangement uses TRBV4-1 and TRBJ2-7, with D tentatively TRBD2 (6 bases). This CDR3 has 13 amino acids. Germline values: CDR1 MGHRA, CDR2 YSYEKL. Trimming removed 6 bases at V and 6 bases at J, with 15 bases between. CDR3 loop: CASRRTRDVEQYF. The CDR3 DNA sequence: TGCGCCAGCAGACGTACGCGGGACGTCGAGCAGTACTTC.

This clonotype was picked up a small number of times. The chain carries TRBV7-3 and TRBJ1-1; D remains unclear. CDR3 length equals 13 residues. Looked up from germline, CDR1 is SGHTA and CDR2 is FQGTGA. The germline V and J ends were trimmed by 4 bases and 2 bases, with 8 bases remaining between them. CDR3 in amino acids: CASSSRHNTEAFF. CDR3 DNA sequence: TGTGCCAGCAGCTCAAGACATAACACTGAAGCTTTCTTT.

This clonotype was detected a few times. The chain employs TRBV28 and TRBJ2-5, with D uncertain. This CDR3 is 14 amino acids long. Germline loops: CDR1 MDHEN, CDR2 SYDVKM. Between the trimmed V and J ends, which lost 3 bases and 2 bases, there was a span of 10 bases. The CDR3 sequence is CASSLWTEQETQYF. The CDR3 DNA reads as TGTGCCAGCAGTTTGTGGACGGAGCAAGAGACCCAGTACTTC.

As to this clonotype: A much larger clone is a single base away; this may be a read error. This chain connects TRBV12-3 or TRBV12-4 to TRBJ1-3; the D gene is possibly TRBD1 (6 bases). The CDR3 contains 12 residues. CDR3 sequence reads: CASRRTVDLICF. DNA of the CDR3: TGTGCCAGCAGGCGGACAGTGGACCTAATATGTTTT.

Only a few counts were recorded for this clonotype. The chain joins TRBV7-2 to TRBJ2-5, with TRBD1 identical over 9 bases. Looked up from germline, CDR1 is SGHTA and CDR2 is FQGNSA. V gave up 5 bases and J gave up 2 bases; unmatched junction bases: 12. The CDR3 consists of 17 residues. CDR3 amino acids: CASSLGQGSILQETQYF. As DNA, the CDR3 is TGTGCCAGCAGCCTTGGACAGGGGAGTATCCTACAAGAGACCCAGTACTTC.

This clonotype has ten or more counts. The chain couples TRBV7-8 to TRBJ2-7, with D tentatively TRBD1 (6 bases). This CDR3 spans 13 amino acids. The germline gives CDR1 SGHVS, CDR2 FQNEAQ. V was shortened by 6 bases and J by 1 base, with 10 bases between the two germline ends. The CDR3 nucleotides read TGTGCCAGCAGTTCAGGGGTTTCCTACGAGCAGTACTTC. Its protein is CASSSGVSYEQYF.

As DNA, the CDR3 is TGTGCCAGCAGTGGGGACAGGGTCCAGCCCCAGCATTTT. It codes for CASSGDRVQPQHF. The chain links TRBV27 to TRBJ1-5; 9 nucleotides align to TRBD1. With V trimmed by 5 bases and J by 7 bases, 3 bases remained unmatched. The germline V gene encodes CDR1 MNHEY and CDR2 SMNVEV (reference sequence). This CDR3 comprises 13 residues.

The V gene is TRBV7-6, the J gene TRBJ1-3; D possibly corresponds to TRBD1 (6 bases). V was trimmed by 5 bases and J by 3 bases, leaving 17 bases between them. The CDR3 loop spans 16 amino acids. The germline V gene encodes CDR1 SGHVS and CDR2 FNYEAQ. CDR3 DNA: TGTGCCAGCAGCCCCCACAGGGTGCAGTTTGGAAACACCATATATTTT. The encoded protein is CASSPHRVQFGNTIYF. Filled out from reference TRBV7-6 and TRBJ1-3, the complete variable domain reads GAGVSQSPRYKVTKRGQDVALRCDPISGHVSLYWYRQALGQGPEFLTYFNYEAQQDKSGLPNDRFSAERPEGSISTLTIQRTEQRDSAMYRCASSPHRVQFGNTIYFGEGSWLTVV.

This rearrangement joins TRBV12-3 or TRBV12-4 to TRBJ1-2; D is uncertain. Trimming shortened V by 4 bases and J by 3 bases, and 12 bases separated the two germline ends. The length of the CDR3 is 14 residues. Here the CDR3 reads CASSSPMTYYGYTF. DNA for the CDR3: TGTGCCAGCAGTTCGCCAATGACATACTATGGCTACACCTTC.

The chain has TRBV5-1 and TRBJ2-4; a possible D gene is TRBD2 (5 bases). V was shortened by 0 bases and J by 8 bases, with 12 bases between the two germline ends. Germline CDR1 reads SGHRS; CDR2 reads YFSETQ. The CDR3 contains 14 residues. This CDR3 reads CASSLAPTGYIQYF. CDR3 coding DNA: TGCGCCAGCAGCTTGGCACCAACGGGGTACATTCAGTACTTC.

The chain carries TRBV27 and TRBJ1-1; D uncertain. The CDR3 sequence is 13 residues long. V lost 3 bases to trimming and J lost 8 bases, with 13 bases between them. The germline V gene has CDR1 MNHEY and CDR2 SMNVEV (reference sequence). The CDR3 region is CASSLSRRLEAFF. The CDR3 DNA reads as TGTGCCAGCAGTTTGTCACGCCGGTTGGAAGCTTTCTTT.

The gene calls are TRBV20-1 and TRBJ2-5; D not certain. The germline V and J ends were trimmed by 5 bases and 2 bases, with 12 bases remaining between them. The CDR3 length is 13 residues. Germline CDR1 DFQATT, CDR2 SNEGSKA (reference sequence). CDR3 protein: CSAGVPLQETQYF. CDR3 nucleotides: TGCAGTGCTGGGGTACCGCTACAAGAGACCCAGTACTTC.

The chain couples TRBV29-1 to TRBJ2-5; 9 positions agree with TRBD2. The CDR3 is made up of 13 amino acids. J lost 1 base, V lost 4 bases, and 1 base had no gene match. CDR1 and CDR2 from the germline V gene are SQVTM and ANQGSEA. CDR3 loop: CSVGLAAQETQYF. The CDR3 region has the DNA TGCAGCGTTGGACTAGCGGCCCAAGAGACCCAGTACTTC.

The rearrangement uses TRBV9 and TRBJ1-1, with D uncertain. This CDR3 has 13 residues. Germline V gene lookup returns CDR1 SGDLS and CDR2 YYNGEE. V lost 0 bases, J lost 3 bases, and 6 bases lay in between. The CDR3 nucleotides read TGTGCCAGCAGCGTAGGAAGGGACACTGAAGCTTTCTTT. This encodes CASSVGRDTEAFF.

This clonotype came up a few times. V is TRBV5-4 and J is TRBJ2-5; TRBD1 is a possible D gene (6 bases). Between the trimmed V and J ends, which lost 2 bases and 4 bases, there was a span of 12 bases. This CDR3 spans 14 amino acids. CDR1 SGHNT and CDR2 YYREEE come from the germline V gene (reference sequence). For the CDR3, the DNA is TGTGCCAGCAGCTTACAGGGATCCTTAGAGACCCAGTACTTC. The encoded protein is CASSLQGSLETQYF.

The sample holds a few counts of this clonotype. The chain carries TRBV5-8 and TRBJ2-5, with 8 bases fitting TRBD1. CDR1 is SGHTS and CDR2 is YDEGEE in the germline V gene. The CDR3 loop spans 14 amino acids. J was trimmed by 3 bases and V by 5 bases; bases with no gene match: 6. The CDR3 loop reads CASSSWTGKETQYF. CDR3 nucleotide sequence: TGTGCCAGCAGTTCCTGGACAGGGAAAGAGACCCAGTACTTC. Supplemented by reference TRBV5-8 and TRBJ2-5, the full variable domain reads EAGVTQSPTHLIKTRGQQATLRCSPISGHTSVYWYQQALGLGLQFLLWYDEGEERNRGNFPPRFSGRQFPNYSSELNVNALELEDSALYLCASSSWTGKETQYFGPGTRLLVL.

As for this clonotype: This may be a read error, as it is one base from a much larger clone. CDR3: CASSYIGQIYNEQLF. The CDR3 nucleotides are TGTGCCAGCAGTTACATCGGACAGATTTACAATGAGCAGTTGTTC. The chain links TRBV6-6 to TRBJ2-1; possibly TRBD1 for D (6 bases). The CDR3 is 15 amino acids. Looked up from germline, CDR1 is MNHNY and CDR2 is SVGAGI (reference sequence).

This clonotype was observed at least ten times. The V gene is TRBV12-3 or TRBV12-4, the J gene TRBJ2-5, with no clear D. This CDR3 region has 14 residues. V was trimmed by 6 bases and J by 5 bases, leaving 16 bases between them. CDR3 in DNA: TGTGCCAGCAGCCCTACGACTGCGACGGAGACCCAGTACTTC. It specifies CASSPTTATETQYF.

The table lists this clonotype with a count of one. The chain joins TRBV10-3 to TRBJ1-1; D not certain. This CDR3 has 12 amino acids. V was shortened by 5 bases and J by 8 bases, with 12 bases between the two germline ends. CDR1 and CDR2 from the germline V gene are ENHRY and SYGVKD. The CDR3 spells CAISNWEYEAFF. CDR3 sequence (DNA): TGTGCCATCAGTAACTGGGAGTACGAAGCTTTCTTT.

At least ten counts were recorded for this clonotype. The chain recombines TRBV12-3 or TRBV12-4 with TRBJ1-5; no definite D call. CDR3 length: 12 residues. V was trimmed by 5 bases and J by 6 bases, leaving 8 bases between them. The CDR3 DNA reads TGTGCCAGCAGTAAAAACCGTCAGCCCCAGCATTTT. Translated, it gives CASSKNRQPQHF.

This clonotype was seen a few times. The J gene is TRBJ2-5, the V gene TRBV2, with D uncertain. Trimming removed 6 bases at V and 3 bases at J, with 8 bases between. The CDR3 has 12 amino acids. CDR1 is SNHLY and CDR2 is FYNNEI in the germline V gene. The CDR3 sequence: CASSMGKETQYF. The CDR3 region has the DNA TGTGCCAGCAGCATGGGGAAAGAGACCCAGTACTTC.

The chain recombines TRBV12-3 or TRBV12-4 with TRBJ2-2; D unresolved. CDR3 length: 12 residues. Trimming pared 5 bases from V and 6 bases from J, leaving 7 bases between. The CDR3 spells CASSADAGELFF. CDR3 bases: TGTGCCAGCAGTGCAGACGCCGGGGAGCTGTTTTTT.